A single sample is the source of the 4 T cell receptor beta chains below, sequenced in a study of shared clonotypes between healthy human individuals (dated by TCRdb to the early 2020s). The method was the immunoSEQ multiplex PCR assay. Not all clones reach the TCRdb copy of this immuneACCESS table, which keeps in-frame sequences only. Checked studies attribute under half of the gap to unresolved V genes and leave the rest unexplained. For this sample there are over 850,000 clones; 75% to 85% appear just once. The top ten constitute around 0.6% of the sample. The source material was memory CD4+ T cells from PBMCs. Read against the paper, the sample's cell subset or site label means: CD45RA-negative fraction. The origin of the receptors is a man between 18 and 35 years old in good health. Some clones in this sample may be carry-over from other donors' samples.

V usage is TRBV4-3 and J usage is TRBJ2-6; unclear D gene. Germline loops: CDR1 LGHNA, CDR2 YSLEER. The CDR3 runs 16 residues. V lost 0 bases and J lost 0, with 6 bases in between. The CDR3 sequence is CASSQDPYSGANVLTF. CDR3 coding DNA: TGCGCCAGCAGCCAAGATCCTTACTCTGGGGCCAACGTCCTGACTTTC.

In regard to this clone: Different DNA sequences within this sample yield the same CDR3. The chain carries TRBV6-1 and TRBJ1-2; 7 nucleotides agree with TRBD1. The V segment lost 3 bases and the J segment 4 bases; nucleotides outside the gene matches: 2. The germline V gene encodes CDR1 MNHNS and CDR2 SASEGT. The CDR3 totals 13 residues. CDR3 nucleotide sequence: TGTGCCAGCAGTGAGGCAGGGGGCTATGGCTACACCTTC. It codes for CASSEAGGYGYTF.

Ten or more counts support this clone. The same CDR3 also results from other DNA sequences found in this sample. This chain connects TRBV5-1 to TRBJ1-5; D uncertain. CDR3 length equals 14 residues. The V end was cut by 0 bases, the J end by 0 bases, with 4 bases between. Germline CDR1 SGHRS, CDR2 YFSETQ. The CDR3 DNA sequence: TGCGCCAGCAGCTTGGCAGGTAGCAATCAGCCCCAGCATTTT. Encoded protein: CASSLAGSNQPQHF.

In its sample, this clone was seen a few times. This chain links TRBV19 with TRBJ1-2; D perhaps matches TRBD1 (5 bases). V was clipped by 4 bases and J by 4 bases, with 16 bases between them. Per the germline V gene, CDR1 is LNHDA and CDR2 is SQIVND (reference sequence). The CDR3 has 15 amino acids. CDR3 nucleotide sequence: TGTGCCAGTAGTAGCCGGGACCCTACCCTCTATGGCTACACCTTC. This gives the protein CASSSRDPTLYGYTF.